These 11 T cell receptor beta chains share one sample of origin, sequenced in a study of cytomegalovirus exposure and HLA in healthy donors. The PCR ran on 60 Vbeta and 13 Jbeta primers. Generated by immunoSEQ multiplex PCR, the TCRdb table keeps only in-frame clones and is missing some. The table shows about 200,000 clones, with approximately 70% occurring only once. The sample taken for sequencing was PBMCs. All receptors come from a woman younger than 45 in good health and CMV-seronegative.

Only a few counts were recorded for this clone. This rearrangement joins TRBV4-1 to TRBJ1-2, with D perhaps matching TRBD1 (6 bases). Germline V CDR1 and CDR2: MGHRA, YSYEKL. This CDR3 contains 15 residues. V gave up 4 bases and J gave up 0 bases, with 12 bases separating them. In DNA form, the CDR3 reads TGCGCCAGCAGCCCAGGGGCATCCACTAACTATGGCTACACCTTC. Protein sequence: CASSPGASTNYGYTF.

This clone was found once. This chain joins TRBV13 and TRBJ1-5; D gene unclear. The germline CDR1 and CDR2 sequences are PRHDT and FYEKMQ (reference sequence). Trimming shortened V by 0 bases and J by 0 bases, and 12 bases separated the two germline ends. The length of the CDR3 is 17 residues. The CDR3 DNA sequence: TGTGCCAGCAGCTTAGGTGGCGGCCGATATAGCAATCAGCCCCAGCATTTT. Translated, it gives CASSLGGGRYSNQPQHF. The variable domain in full, with the rest retrieved from reference TRBV13 and TRBJ1-5, is AAGVIQSPRHLIKEKRETATLKCYPIPRHDTVYWYQQGPGQDPQFLISFYEKMQSDKGSIPDRFSAQQFSDYHSELNMSSLELGDSALYFCASSLGGGRYSNQPQHFGDGTRLSIL.

The chain combines TRBV2 with TRBJ1-2; 10 bases match TRBD1. CDR1 is SNHLY and CDR2 is FYNNEI in the germline V gene. The length of the CDR3 is 14 residues. Trimming took 4 bases from V and 8 from J; bases not matched to a gene: 7. The CDR3 is CASSGAGTGDGYTF. In DNA, the CDR3 is TGTGCCAGCAGTGGGGCCGGGACAGGGGACGGCTACACCTTC.

The chain has TRBV27 and TRBJ2-5; 8 nucleotides agree with TRBD1. The CDR3 consists of 14 residues. The junction had 4 bases not matched to a gene; V was cut back by 5 bases and J by 2 bases. The V gene's germline CDR1 is MNHEY and CDR2 SMNVEV (reference sequence). The CDR3 protein is CASSTRQGQETQYF. The CDR3 bases are TGTGCCAGCAGTACCCGACAGGGGCAAGAGACCCAGTACTTC.

V is TRBV29-1 and J is TRBJ2-5; TRBD1 is a possible D gene (7 bases). The germline CDR1 and CDR2 sequences are SQVTM and ANQGSEA. The CDR3 sequence is 14 residues long. Trimming shortened V by 6 bases and J by 5 bases, and 19 bases separated the two germline ends. Here the CDR3 reads CSVDKEGAGETQYF. CDR3 coding DNA: TGCAGCGTCGACAAGGAGGGGGCCGGGGAGACCCAGTACTTC.

The genes are TRBV28 and TRBJ1-5; 8 bases are a match to TRBD1. V was clipped by 10 bases and J by 7 bases; unmatched bases: 9. CDR1 is MDHEN and CDR2 is SYDVKM in the germline V gene. This CDR3 has 13 amino acids. CDR3 DNA sequence: TGTGCCACCGGGGGGACAGGCAGACAGCCCCAGCATTTT. Protein: CATGGTGRQPQHF.

The rearrangement joins TRBV6-5 to TRBJ2-1, with TRBD2 matching over 7 bases. The CDR3 is 16 residues long. Per the germline V gene, CDR1 is MNHEY and CDR2 is SVGAGI. With V trimmed by 2 bases and J by 4 bases, 8 bases remained unmatched. The CDR3, as DNA: TGTGCCAGCAGTTACGGGTTTGCGGGAGCTTACAATGAGCAGTTCTTC. This gives the protein CASSYGFAGAYNEQFF.

V is TRBV5-8 and J is TRBJ2-1, with 10 bases identical to TRBD2. CDR3 length: 13 residues. The trim removed 5 bases at V and 10 bases at J, leaving 6 bases unmatched. Germline values: CDR1 SGHTS, CDR2 YDEGEE. This chain's CDR3 is CASRGTSAGEQFF. DNA for the CDR3: TGTGCCAGCAGGGGGACTAGCGCGGGCGAGCAGTTCTTC.

A few counts support this clone. The chain carries TRBV7-3 and TRBJ2-3; TRBD2 agrees at 7 bases. Unmatched junction bases numbered 9, after V lost 4 bases and J lost 2 bases. From germline, CDR1 is SGHTA and CDR2 FQGTGA. The CDR3 is 16 amino acids. The CDR3 DNA reads as TGTGCCAGCAGCTCCCACCCTGGGACTAACACAGATACGCAGTATTTT. Its translation: CASSSHPGTNTDTQYF.

J is TRBJ2-2 and V is TRBV27, with D tentatively TRBD1 (6 bases). Germline CDR1 and CDR2: MNHEY and SMNVEV (reference sequence). Deletions cut 6 bases from V and 0 bases from J, with 32 bases between. The CDR3 runs 22 residues. The CDR3 spells CASRLDIPGNDRRRTNTGELFF. CDR3 in DNA: TGTGCCAGCAGACTAGATATCCCAGGGAACGACAGGCGCCGAACGAACACCGGGGAGCTGTTTTTT.

The V and J genes are TRBV4-2 and TRBJ1-5, with 9 bases aligning to TRBD1. V shed 0 bases, J shed 4 bases, and the junction held 7 bases outside the gene matches. Germline loops: CDR1 LGHNA, CDR2 YNFKEQ. The CDR3 is 17 residues long. The CDR3 reads CASSQDLGGQGNQPQHF. The DNA of the CDR3 is TGTGCCAGCAGCCAAGATTTGGGCGGACAGGGGAATCAGCCCCAGCATTTT.